This T cell receptor (beta chain) was recovered during a study of response to subunit inactivated influenza vaccine. This clonotype was counted once. TCRdb itself ran the RT-PCR reads through MiXCR, one entry per CDR3 protein. This sample has about 540,000 distinct CDR3 sequences, with roughly 25% found just once. This CDR3 has 12 amino acids. Trimming cost V 0 bases and J 9 bases, with 5 bases left between them. The germline V gene has CDR1 KGHDR and CDR2 SFDVKD. The sample was also linked to a second study, of T cells expressing NK-cell markers. That paper adds: With UMIs, 5'RACE template switching was used to make TCR beta cDNA. It remained uncertain whether the expanded NKG2C+ T cell clones were specific for HCMV antigens.

This sequence was found in a man aged 45 to 65 who received an inactivated influenza vaccine. Sequenced material: CD4+ T cells sorted from PBMCs, taken 11 to 12 days after vaccination. The chain carries TRBV24-1 and TRBJ2-1; D remains ambiguous. CDR3 sequence reads: CATSDLTPEQFF. DNA for the CDR3: TGTGCCACCAGTGATTTGACCCCTGAGCAGTTCTTC.